Each of the 28 T cell receptor beta chains below was sequenced from the same sample in a study of cytomegalovirus exposure and HLA in healthy donors. PCR was performed using 60 Vbeta and 13 Jbeta primers. TCRdb's table, derived via immunoSEQ multiplex PCR, lists solely in-frame clones and lacks some. The sample has 100,000 to 120,000 clones; about 90% are singletons. The source material was PBMCs. Source of these receptors: a man aged 40-49 years in good health and CMV-seronegative.

This chain joins TRBV7-3 and TRBJ2-5; 8 nucleotides match TRBD2. Trimming at V came to 6 bases and at J to 2 bases, leaving 5 bases not matched to a gene. This CDR3 is 14 amino acids long. The germline gives CDR1 SGHTA, CDR2 FQGTGA. The DNA for the CDR3 is TGTGCCAGCAGTCCTAGCGGGTTACAAGAGACCCAGTACTTC. Its protein is CASSPSGLQETQYF.

The V gene is TRBV6-5, the J gene TRBJ2-5, with TRBD2 as a possible D gene (6 bases). Trimming left V 4 bases short and J 4 bases short, with 13 bases between. Germline V gene data show CDR1 as MNHEY and CDR2 as SVGAGI. The CDR3 extends over 14 amino acids. CDR3 amino acids: CASSFPGVRETQYF. The CDR3 nucleotides are TGTGCCAGCAGTTTCCCGGGGGTCCGAGAGACCCAGTACTTC.

The chain is built from TRBV30 and TRBJ2-5; TRBD2 aligns across 9 bases. After removal of 5 bases from V and 5 bases from J, the junction contained 9 bases not matched to a gene. The CDR3 has 14 amino acids. Looked up from germline, CDR1 is GTSNPN and CDR2 is SVGIG (reference sequence). The CDR3 DNA sequence: TGTGCCTGGGCGGGGGGCCTAGCGGGGGAGACCCAGTACTTC. Translation gives CAWAGGLAGETQYF.

The CDR3 reads CASSSLGGDEPQHF. In DNA, the CDR3 is TGTGCCAGCAGTTCACTCGGAGGGGACGAGCCCCAGCATTTT. The V call is TRBV27, the J call TRBJ1-5; tentative D call: TRBD1 (5 bases). CDR1 is MNHEY and CDR2 is SMNVEV in the germline V gene (reference sequence). Trimming took 4 bases from V and 8 from J, leaving 15 bases between them. CDR3 size: 14 residues.

This sequence joins TRBV28 and TRBJ2-7; tentative D call: TRBD1 (6 bases). This CDR3 is 14 amino acids long. Trimming shortened V by 8 bases and J by 0 bases, and 14 bases separated the two germline ends. Germline assignment: CDR1 MDHEN and CDR2 SYDVKM. Written as DNA, the CDR3 is TGTGCCAGCGGACAGCGAGGAGTCTCCTACGAGCAGTACTTC. Its translation: CASGQRGVSYEQYF.

The chain has TRBV6-1 and TRBJ1-5, with TRBD1 matching 7 bases. The V and J ends lost 4 bases and 7 bases, in that order; junction bases with no gene match: 4. The germline V gene has CDR1 MNHNS and CDR2 SASEGT. This CDR3 is 13 amino acids long. CDR3 DNA sequence: TGTGCCAGCAGTGGACAGGGAGGACAGCCCCAGCATTTT. Its protein product is CASSGQGGQPQHF.

This rearrangement joins TRBV7-2 to TRBJ1-2; no clear D. Germline V CDR1 and CDR2: SGHTA, FQGNSA. Trimming removed 1 base from V and 5 bases from J, with 11 bases in between. The CDR3 is made up of 14 amino acids. The CDR3 DNA reads as TGTGCCAGCAGCTTAGGGGGAGTTGAGTATGGCTACACCTTC. Encoded protein: CASSLGGVEYGYTF.

A single count supports this clone. The chain joins TRBV6-5 to TRBJ2-1; D possibly corresponds to TRBD2 (6 bases). Germline assignment: CDR1 MNHEY and CDR2 SVGAGI. This CDR3 has 12 amino acids. The V end was cut by 6 bases, the J end by 14 bases, with 17 bases between. CDR3 coding DNA: TGTGCCAGCAGCCGCGGAGGGGACTCTAAGTTCTTC. It yields the protein CASSRGGDSKFF.

The chain combines TRBV30 with TRBJ1-5; TRBD1 matches 9 bases. In germline, CDR1 is GTSNPN, CDR2 SVGIG (reference sequence). V lost 2 bases to trimming and J lost 2 bases; unmatched junction nucleotides: 13. CDR3 length: 18 residues. The CDR3: CAWSSGTGTSAGNQPQHF. The DNA of the CDR3 is TGTGCCTGGAGTTCCGGGACAGGGACTTCGGCGGGCAATCAGCCCCAGCATTTT.

The CDR3 reads CASSAWTGMEQYF. The CDR3 DNA is TGTGCCAGCAGTGCGTGGACAGGGATGGAGCAGTACTTC. This sequence joins TRBV25-1 and TRBJ2-7; 8 bases agree with TRBD1. The germline CDR1 and CDR2 sequences are MGHDK and SYGVNS. The J segment lost 7 bases and the V segment lost 4 bases, leaving 6 bases of the junction unmatched. The CDR3 sequence is 13 residues long.

The sample holds one count of this clone. This chain uses TRBV7-6 with TRBJ2-7, with TRBD1 matching 9 bases. CDR3 length equals 14 residues. CDR1 is SGHVS, CDR2 FNYEAQ, per germline. J was trimmed by 6 bases and V by 3 bases; bases with no gene match: 6. CDR3 bases: TGTGCCAGCAGCTTTGGACAGGGGACGGGCGAGCAGTACTTC. Amino acids: CASSFGQGTGEQYF.

The rearrangement uses TRBV28 and TRBJ2-7, with TRBD1 identical over 9 bases. V lost 2 bases and J lost 4; bases outside the gene matches: 3. The length of the CDR3 is 14 residues. CDR1 is MDHEN and CDR2 is SYDVKM in the germline V gene. Here the CDR3 DNA reads TGTGCCAGCAGTTTAGGGACAGGGAGTTACGAGCAGTACTTC. Translation: CASSLGTGSYEQYF.

The rearrangement uses TRBV5-6 and TRBJ2-5; 7 bases fit TRBD2. The CDR3 spans 15 residues. Per germline, CDR1 SGHDT and CDR2 YYEEEE. V lost 6 bases and J lost 5; bases outside the gene matches: 13. CDR3 region: CASTPTGGTGETQYF. The CDR3 DNA follows: TGTGCCAGCACCCCGACGGGGGGAACGGGGGAGACCCAGTACTTC.

V gene TRBV5-4 combines with J gene TRBJ1-1; maybe TRBD1 (5 bases). V gave up 6 bases and J gave up 5 bases, with 23 bases separating them. Germline lookup yields CDR1 SGHNT and CDR2 YYREEE (reference sequence). There are 16 residues in the CDR3. In DNA, the CDR3 is TGTGCCAGCAACCCCCTTGGCGGGGGAAGAGGAACTGAAGCTTTCTTT. Its protein is CASNPLGGGRGTEAFF.

The rearrangement joins TRBV5-1 to TRBJ1-1; maybe TRBD1 (5 bases). Germline V gene lookup returns CDR1 SGHRS and CDR2 YFSETQ. The V end lost 4 bases, the J end lost 1 base, and 11 bases lay between the germline ends. The CDR3 contains 14 residues. The CDR3 loop is CASSVDTGNTEAFF. In DNA, the CDR3 is TGCGCCAGCAGCGTAGACACAGGGAACACTGAAGCTTTCTTT. The full variable domain, rest sourced from reference TRBV5-1 and TRBJ1-1, is KAGVTQTPRYLIKTRGQQVTLSCSPISGHRSVSWYQQTPGQGLQFLFEYFSETQRNKGNFPGRFSGRQFSNSRSEMNVSTLELGDSALYLCASSVDTGNTEAFFGQGTRLTVV.

The count of this clone is one. The chain uses TRBV30 and TRBJ1-4; D remains ambiguous. The germline gives CDR1 GTSNPN, CDR2 SVGIG (reference sequence). V shed 4 bases and J shed 0 bases, with 9 bases lying between them. The CDR3 extends over 14 amino acids. CDR3 nucleotides: TGTGCCTGGAAGCGCCTTGCAACTAATGAAAAACTGTTTTTT. Amino acid sequence: CAWKRLATNEKLFF.

This clone has just a few counts. The chain carries TRBV19 and TRBJ1-5; D is possibly TRBD1 (6 bases). In germline, CDR1 is LNHDA, CDR2 SQIVND (reference sequence). The CDR3 runs 15 residues. V was shortened by 6 bases and J by 0 bases, with 12 bases between the two germline ends. Here the CDR3 DNA reads TGTGCCAGTAGCCTACAGGGTTATAGCAATCAGCCCCAGCATTTT. Encoded protein: CASSLQGYSNQPQHF. Complete variable domain (other parts from reference TRBV19 and TRBJ1-5): DGGITQSPKYLFRKEGQNVTLSCEQNLNHDAMYWYRQDPGQGLRLIYYSQIVNDFQKGDIAEGYSVSREKKESFPLTVTSAQKNPTAFYLCASSLQGYSNQPQHFGDGTRLSIL.

This clone came up once. This chain uses TRBV5-6 with TRBJ2-7; possibly TRBD2 for D (7 bases). This CDR3 contains 16 residues. CDR1 is SGHDT, CDR2 YYEEEE, per germline. V was trimmed by 0 bases and J by 4 bases, leaving 17 bases between them. CDR3 residues: CASSLEEIGGQYEQYF. CDR3 bases: TGTGCCAGCAGCTTGGAGGAAATCGGGGGGCAATACGAGCAGTACTTC.

The chain recombines TRBV28 with TRBJ1-4, with 8 bases lining up with TRBD1. The germline CDR1 and CDR2 sequences are MDHEN and SYDVKM. Unmatched junction bases numbered 9, after V lost 5 bases and J lost 7 bases. The CDR3 sequence is 15 residues long. The CDR3 region has the DNA TGTGCCAGCAGTCTAGTCGGGACAGGTCTTGAAAAACTGTTTTTT. Protein product: CASSLVGTGLEKLFF.

The gene calls are TRBV7-2 and TRBJ1-1; a weak D match, TRBD1 (5 bases). The germline gives CDR1 SGHTA, CDR2 FQGNSA. This CDR3 is built from 14 residues. Trimming shortened V by 5 bases and J by 1 base, and 11 bases separated the two germline ends. For the CDR3, the DNA is TGTGCCAGCAGCCCCCGAAGGGGGAACACTGAAGCTTTCTTT. Translation gives CASSPRRGNTEAFF.

This clone appeared a single time. The chain has TRBV28 and TRBJ2-7, with 7 bases fitting TRBD2. Germline V gene lookup returns CDR1 MDHEN and CDR2 SYDVKM. V gave up 8 bases and J gave up 0 bases; unmatched junction bases: 7. The length of the CDR3 is 14 residues. The CDR3 loop is CASWGGRSSYEQYF. In DNA, the CDR3 is TGTGCCAGCTGGGGGGGGAGGAGCTCCTACGAGCAGTACTTC.

The V and J genes are TRBV6-5 and TRBJ2-2; D gene unclear. CDR3 length: 14 amino acids. Per germline, CDR1 MNHEY and CDR2 SVGAGI. V was cut by 2 bases and J by 7 bases, with 11 bases left in between. The CDR3 DNA reads TGTGCCAGCAGTTACGGAACAGTTATCGGGGAGCTGTTTTTT. Translated: CASSYGTVIGELFF.

J is TRBJ2-1 and V is TRBV6-9, with 13 nucleotides matching TRBD2. CDR3 length equals 15 residues. The V segment lost 8 bases and the J segment 5 bases; nucleotides outside the gene matches: 6. CDR1 MNHGY and CDR2 SVAAGI come from the germline V gene. The CDR3 nucleotides read TGTGCCAGCCAACAGGGGACTAGCGGGGACAATGAGCAGTTCTTC. It codes for CASQQGTSGDNEQFF.

This clone was detected only a few times. The CDR3: CASSLYRGGEQFF. The CDR3 nucleotides read TGTGCCAGTAGTTTATACAGGGGAGGTGAGCAGTTCTTC. This chain joins TRBV19 and TRBJ2-1; a weak D match, TRBD1 (7 bases). The CDR3 contains 13 residues. V was cut by 5 bases and J by 9 bases, with 14 bases left in between. CDR1 and CDR2 from the germline V gene are LNHDA and SQIVND (reference sequence).

The chain recombines TRBV6-1 with TRBJ2-3, with D perhaps matching TRBD2 (5 bases). V lost 1 base, J lost 2 bases, and 13 bases lay in between. The CDR3 is made up of 16 amino acids. Germline CDR1 reads MNHNS; CDR2 reads SASEGT. This CDR3 is CASSEGTRPNTDTQYF. DNA of the CDR3: TGTGCCAGCAGTGAAGGAACTAGACCCAACACAGATACGCAGTATTTT.

This rearrangement joins TRBV6-6 to TRBJ1-4; no reliable D call. This CDR3 region has 12 residues. The germline V gene has CDR1 MNHNY and CDR2 SVGAGI (reference sequence). Trimming left V 5 bases short and J 6 bases short, with 7 bases between. DNA of the CDR3: TGTGCCAGCAGTAGGACTGATGAAAAACTGTTTTTT. Protein product: CASSRTDEKLFF.

The table lists this clone with a count of one. The chain combines TRBV27 with TRBJ1-5; 8 bases fit TRBD1. V trimming: 8 bases; J trimming: 4 bases; junction bases outside the gene matches: 10. CDR1 is MNHEY, CDR2 SMNVEV, per germline (reference sequence). CDR3 length: 15 residues. The CDR3: CASSIDRGENQPQHF. DNA for the CDR3: TGTGCCAGCTCGATCGACAGGGGCGAGAATCAGCCCCAGCATTTT.

The gene calls are TRBV7-6 and TRBJ1-4; TRBD1 matches 9 bases. J was trimmed by 10 bases and V by 3 bases; bases with no gene match: 12. This CDR3 has 16 amino acids. Germline lookup yields CDR1 SGHVS and CDR2 FNYEAQ. CDR3 residues: CASSFPTGGGVGKLFF. In DNA form, the CDR3 reads TGTGCCAGCAGCTTTCCGACAGGGGGAGGAGTAGGAAAACTGTTTTTT.